Given below is one T cell receptor (beta chain) in context. This specimen comes from a study of immune evolution from preneoplasia to lung adenocarcinoma. Some clones are missing from TCRdb's copy, which holds only in-frame ones; the method was immunoSEQ multiplex PCR. Seen here are more than 6,000 clones, over 75% observed once, and the top ten hold about 5.9%. Between the mid-2010s and the late 2010s, patients underwent resection in Japan or China. The CDR3 spans 14 residues. The germline gives CDR1 SNHLY, CDR2 FYNNEI. With 4 bases removed from V and 4 bases from J, the gap between germline ends came to 13 bases.

The chain recombines TRBV2 with TRBJ2-5, with D unclear. This receptor was obtained from a person aged 60-80 years with lung adenocarcinoma. Sequencing used FFPE lung adenocarcinoma in situ tissue. The CDR3 sequence is CASSVDQTPETQYF. The CDR3 DNA sequence: TGTGCCAGCAGTGTGGACCAAACCCCAGAGACCCAGTACTTC.